The rows below give T cell receptor beta chains drawn from one sample of a study of T-cell memory formation after mild COVID-19. In TCRdb, the 5' RACE reads were re-called with MiXCR into one record per CDR3 protein. This table holds about 400,000 distinct CDR3 sequences, under 25% found once. Source material: PBMCs or a T cell subset sorted from them (not recorded which). The receptors were sampled from an adult woman who had mild COVID-19 (a few samples of this study predate the infection). Cell type and time point are not known. CDR3s include the opening cysteine and the closing phenylalanine or tryptophan. D genes are given only for firm matches. The size field is filled for only some rows; it gives once, few, many or a size class.

>-|TRBV7-2|TRBJ2-1|-
CASSSVNDQFF
TGTGCCAGCAGCTCGGTAAATGACCAGTTCTTC
>-|TRBV11-3|TRBJ2-1|-
CASSQQDSTANEQFF
TGTGCCAGCAGCCAACAGGATTCGACGGCTAATGAGCAGTTCTTC
>-|TRBV29-1|TRBJ1-5|-
CSVAGGNNQPQHF
TGCAGCGTTGCCGGGGGGAACAATCAGCCCCAGCATTTT
>-|TRBV29-1|TRBJ2-1|-
CSVEGCQETQFF
TGCAGCGTTGAGGGCTGTCAAGAGACGCAGTTCTTC
>TRBD1|TRBV5-6|TRBJ1-2|-
CASSITELGQGVRGYTF
TGTGCCAGCAGCATTACTGAGCTGGGACAGGGGGTTCGTGGCTACACCTTC
>-|TRBV29-1|TRBJ1-1|-
CSVRQGQNTEAFF
TGCAGCGTTCGCCAGGGACAGAACACTGAAGCTTTCTTT
>-|TRBV6-6|TRBJ2-3|few
CASSVAALTDTQYF
TGTGCCAGCAGCGTAGCGGCGCTCACAGATACGCAGTATTTT
>TRBD1|TRBV5-1|TRBJ2-7|-
CASSLDGTGGYEQYF
TGCGCCAGCAGCTTGGATGGGACAGGGGGCTACGAGCAGTACTTC
>-|TRBV11-3|TRBJ1-3|-
CASSGRDARYSGNTIYF
TGTGCCAGCAGCGGTCGGGACGCCAGATACTCTGGAAACACCATATATTTT
>TRBD1|TRBV24-1|TRBJ1-5|-
CATSDSQQGQPQHF
TGTGCCACCAGTGATTCCCAACAGGGGCAGCCCCAGCATTTT
>-|TRBV5-1|TRBJ2-1|few
CASSPSSALYNEQFF
TGCGCCAGCAGCCCCTCTAGCGCCCTCTACAATGAGCAGTTCTTC
>-|TRBV24-1|TRBJ2-1|once
CATSDLEDGYNEQFF
TGTGCCACCAGTGATTTGGAGGACGGGTACAATGAGCAGTTCTTC
>-|TRBV6-2/TRBV6-3|TRBJ1-5|many
CASSKGLHQPQHF
TGTGCCAGCAGCAAGGGCCTTCATCAGCCCCAGCATTTT
>-|TRBV20-1|TRBJ1-1|-
CSARDPTKTEAFF
TGCAGTGCTAGAGATCCCACAAAAACTGAAGCTTTCTTT
>TRBD1|TRBV7-3|TRBJ2-5|-
CASSPGQGAQTQYF
TGTGCCAGCAGCCCCGGACAGGGGGCGCAGACCCAGTACTTC
>-|TRBV29-1|TRBJ2-1|-
CSAASWNEQFF
TGCAGCGCTGCGAGTTGGAATGAGCAGTTCTTC